These 12 T cell receptor beta chains came from one sample sequenced in a study of shared clonotypes between healthy human individuals. The method was immunoSEQ multiplex PCR; TCRdb's version includes in-frame clones alone and lacks a portion of them. Of about a million clones listed, 70% to 80% are singletons. The source material was memory CD4+ T cells from PBMCs. Subset indicated: CD45RA-negative fraction. The receptor source for this set is a man between 18 and 29 years old in good health. Some clones in this sample may be carry-over from other donors' samples.

The sample holds many counts of this clone. V is TRBV13 and J is TRBJ2-7, with unresolved D. Germline assignment: CDR1 PRHDT and CDR2 FYEKMQ (reference sequence). This CDR3 comprises 13 residues. V lost 1 base and J lost 4, with 8 bases in between. This CDR3 is CASSLVSEYEQYF. In DNA form, the CDR3 reads TGTGCCAGCAGCTTAGTATCGGAGTACGAGCAGTACTTC.

The V and J genes are TRBV30 and TRBJ1-4; D is possibly TRBD1 (6 bases). Trimming cost V 0 bases and J 8 bases, with 19 bases left between them. Looked up from germline, CDR1 is GTSNPN and CDR2 is SVGIG (reference sequence). The CDR3 covers 16 residues. The CDR3 coding sequence is TGTGCCTGGAGTGTGGAGGGTTTGGGGGCATCGGAAAAACTGTTTTTT. Protein product: CAWSVEGLGASEKLFF. Full variable domain (outside the CDR3, taken from reference TRBV30 and TRBJ1-4): SQTIHQWPATLVQPVGSPLSLECTVEGTSNPNLYWYRQAAGRGLQLLFYSVGIGQISSEVPQNLSASRPQDRQFILSSKKLLLSDSGFYLCAWSVEGLGASEKLFFGSGTQLSVL.

The V and J genes are TRBV28 and TRBJ2-1; D is ambiguous. Germline loops: CDR1 MDHEN, CDR2 SYDVKM. Deletions cut 1 base from V and 5 bases from J, with 3 bases between. The CDR3 contains 12 residues. In nucleotides, the CDR3 is TGTGCCAGCAGTTTATCACACAATGAGCAGTTCTTC. It is translated as CASSLSHNEQFF. Full variable domain (remainder filled in from reference TRBV28 and TRBJ2-1): DVKVTQSSRYLVKRTGEKVFLECVQDMDHENMFWYRQDPGLGLRLIYFSYDVKMKEKGDIPEGYSVSREKKERFSLILESASTNQTSMYLCASSLSHNEQFFGPGTRLTVL.

The DNA for the CDR3 is TGTGCCAGCAGCTTCGCGAACACTGAAGCTTTCTTT. It is translated as CASSFANTEAFF. This chain connects TRBV7-9 to TRBJ1-1; D call uncertain. Germline CDR1 and CDR2: SEHNR and FQNEAQ (reference sequence). The CDR3 length is 12 residues. Between the trimmed V and J ends, which lost 3 bases and 1 base, there was a span of 3 bases.

V and J are TRBV28 and TRBJ1-3; D is possibly TRBD1 (5 bases). Germline V gives CDR1 MDHEN, CDR2 SYDVKM. The CDR3 is 13 residues long. Trimming stripped 6 bases from V and 3 bases from J, with 9 bases between. The CDR3 protein is CASSQGGGNTIYF. The CDR3 DNA reads TGTGCCAGCAGCCAGGGAGGTGGAAACACCATATATTTT.

The chain combines TRBV5-1 with TRBJ2-6, with D possibly being TRBD1 (5 bases). V lost 4 bases, J lost 0 bases, and 14 bases lay in between. The CDR3 has 17 amino acids. Germline lookup yields CDR1 SGHRS and CDR2 YFSETQ. CDR3 bases: TGCGCCAGCAGCCGCACAGGTTTAAGCTCTGGGGCCAACGTCCTGACTTTC. Translating gives CASSRTGLSSGANVLTF.

This clone is a singleton in its sample. The chain has TRBV7-9 and TRBJ2-5, with 9 bases lining up with TRBD1. Germline V lookup: CDR1 SEHNR, CDR2 FQNEAQ (reference sequence). Germline trimming cut 5 bases from V and 7 bases from J; bases unmatched to any gene: 14. This CDR3 spans 16 amino acids. The CDR3 coding sequence is TGTGCCAGCAGCACACGGGCCGGACAGGGGAGAGGGACCCAGTACTTC. Translated: CASSTRAGQGRGTQYF.

In regard to this clone: Additional DNA sequences in this sample encode the identical CDR3. The chain recombines TRBV5-1 with TRBJ2-7; 11 nucleotides agree with TRBD2. Germline CDR1 is SGHRS and CDR2 is YFSETQ. This CDR3 comprises 16 residues. J gave up 0 bases and V 0 bases, and 2 bases lay outside the gene matches. The CDR3 DNA follows: TGCGCCAGCAGCTTGGGTACTAGCGGGAGCTCCTACGAGCAGTACTTC. This encodes CASSLGTSGSSYEQYF.

The chain is built from TRBV7-3 and TRBJ1-1, with 8 bases lining up with TRBD1. J gave up 4 bases and V 6 bases, and 7 bases lay outside the gene matches. The CDR3 totals 14 residues. Germline V gene lookup returns CDR1 SGHTA and CDR2 FQGTGA. CDR3 sequence: CASSHSGGLTEAFF. For the CDR3, the DNA is TGTGCCAGCAGTCACTCAGGGGGCCTCACTGAAGCTTTCTTT.

This chain connects TRBV18 to TRBJ2-5; no reliable D call. V was shortened by 0 bases and J by 5 bases, with 10 bases between the two germline ends. The CDR3 totals 14 residues. Germline V gene lookup returns CDR1 KGHSH and CDR2 LQKENI. CDR3 DNA sequence: TGTGCCAGCTCACCACCTGAAACGGCCGAGACCCAGTACTTC. Translation: CASSPPETAETQYF.

This clone was picked up one time. The V call is TRBV6-6, the J call TRBJ2-5, with 9 bases fitting TRBD1. The J call is uncertain, as TRBJ2-7 better fits the DNA end. CDR1 is MNHNY, CDR2 SVGAGI, per germline (reference sequence). This CDR3 has 15 amino acids. CDR3 loop: CASSPRQGGSYEQYF. The CDR3 bases are TGTGCCAGCAGTCCCCGACAGGGGGGATCCTACGAGCAGTACTTC.

The J gene is TRBJ2-7, the V gene TRBV30; 10 bases line up with TRBD2. The germline gives CDR1 GTSNPN, CDR2 SVGIG (reference sequence). After removal of 4 bases from V and 5 bases from J, the junction contained 5 bases not matched to a gene. The length of the CDR3 is 13 residues. In nucleotides, the CDR3 is TGTGCCTGGACAGCTAGCGGGAGAAACGAGCAGTACTTC. This translates into CAWTASGRNEQYF.